What follows are 4 T cell receptor beta chains derived from one specimen sequenced in a study of PD-1 blockade in classical Hodgkin lymphoma. Data came from immunoSEQ multiplex PCR; TCRdb stores just in-frame clones and leaves some out. Of tens of thousands of clones listed, roughly 80% are singletons. After autologous stem cell transplantation all patients relapsed, and prior brentuximab vedotin exposure differed between cohorts. This material consisted of peripheral blood mononuclear cells (PBMCs), taken before the second cycle of nivolumab. These receptors all stem from a human donor with classical Hodgkin lymphoma.

This chain links TRBV6-4 with TRBJ2-1; TRBD2 matches at 7 bases. Germline CDR1 reads MRHNA; CDR2 reads SNTAGT. The CDR3 covers 15 residues. The V and J ends lost 3 bases and 3 bases, in that order; junction bases with no gene match: 5. CDR3 in amino acids: CASSELSGDYNEQFF. CDR3 sequence (DNA): TGTGCCAGCAGTGAGTTGAGCGGGGACTACAATGAGCAGTTCTTC.

The gene calls are TRBV6-1 and TRBJ1-1; 9 bases align to TRBD1. The V gene's germline CDR1 is MNHNS and CDR2 SASEGT. With 2 bases clipped from V and 7 bases from J, the junction kept 8 bases outside the gene matches. This CDR3 is 15 amino acids long. Here the CDR3 DNA reads TGTGCCAGCAGTGAAATTCAGGACAGGGGAGGTGAAGCTTTCTTT. Protein product: CASSEIQDRGGEAFF.

DNA for the CDR3: TGTGCCAGCAGTTACGCCGGGACTAGCGGATACAATGAGCAGTTCTTC. Translating gives CASSYAGTSGYNEQFF. The V call is TRBV6-5, the J call TRBJ2-1; 11 positions agree with TRBD2. The CDR3 totals 16 residues. From germline, CDR1 is MNHEY and CDR2 SVGAGI. J lost 4 bases, V lost 2 bases, and 4 bases had no gene match.

This chain connects TRBV7-9 to TRBJ2-1; 11 nucleotides agree with TRBD2. This CDR3 has 16 amino acids. Germline V CDR1 and CDR2: SEHNR, FQNEAQ (reference sequence). The V and J ends lost 0 bases and 5 bases, in that order; junction bases with no gene match: 3. Here the CDR3 DNA reads TGTGCCAGCAGCTTAGCGGGGGGACTAGCGGACAATGAGCAGTTCTTC. It specifies CASSLAGGLADNEQFF.